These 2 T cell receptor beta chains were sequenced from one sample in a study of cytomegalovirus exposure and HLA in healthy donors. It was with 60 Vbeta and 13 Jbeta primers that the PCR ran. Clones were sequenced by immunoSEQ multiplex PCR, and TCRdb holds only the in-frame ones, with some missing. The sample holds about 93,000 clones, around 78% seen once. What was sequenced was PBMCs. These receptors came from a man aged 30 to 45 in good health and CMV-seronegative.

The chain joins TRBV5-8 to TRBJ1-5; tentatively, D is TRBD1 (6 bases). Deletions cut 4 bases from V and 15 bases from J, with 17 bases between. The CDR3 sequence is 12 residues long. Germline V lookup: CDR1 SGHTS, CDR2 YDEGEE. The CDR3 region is CASSADLPRGHF. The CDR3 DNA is TGTGCCAGCAGCGCCGACTTGCCCAGGGGGCATTTT. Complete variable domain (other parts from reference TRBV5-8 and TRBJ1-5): EAGVTQSPTHLIKTRGQQATLRCSPISGHTSVYWYQQALGLGLQFLLWYDEGEERNRGNFPPRFSGRQFPNYSSELNVNALELEDSALYLCASSADLPRGHFGDGTRLSIL.

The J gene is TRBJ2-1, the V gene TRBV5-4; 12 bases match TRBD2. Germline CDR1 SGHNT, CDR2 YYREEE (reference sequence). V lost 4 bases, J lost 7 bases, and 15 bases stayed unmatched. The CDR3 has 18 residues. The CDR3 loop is CASSLTLAGGPGGNEQFF. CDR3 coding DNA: TGTGCCAGCAGCCTGACCCTAGCGGGAGGGCCTGGAGGAAATGAGCAGTTCTTC.